This T cell receptor (beta chain) was observed in a study of cytomegalovirus exposure and HLA in healthy donors. Vbeta (60) and Jbeta (13) primers were used in the PCR. The assay was immunoSEQ multiplex PCR, and TCRdb's table has in-frame clones only and misses some. The sample records about 160,000 clones, over 75% being singletons. While unrecorded immune exposures were likely, the donors were nominally healthy when sampled. There are 13 residues in the CDR3. CDR1 MNHEY and CDR2 SVGAGI come from the germline V gene. With 8 bases removed from V and 1 base from J, the gap between germline ends came to 9 bases.

Specimen: PBMCs. The receptor comes from a man in his fifties or sixties in good health and CMV-seropositive. The genes are TRBV6-5 and TRBJ1-5; possible D gene TRBD1, 5 bases. The CDR3 DNA is TGTGCCAGCCGGGGACTGAGCAATCAGCCCCAGCATTTT. This sequence encodes CASRGLSNQPQHF.